One sample yielded the 4 T cell receptor beta chains listed below, sequenced in a study of blood T cell repertoires in COVID-19. The protocol was immunoSEQ multiplex PCR, while the TCRdb copy is restricted to in-frame clones and leaves out a portion. The sample holds some 73,000 clones, 90% seen once. The source material was peripheral blood. All receptors come from a human donor in a cohort sampled during active COVID-19.

The chain recombines TRBV20-1 with TRBJ1-1; unclear D gene. The germline V and J ends were trimmed by 3 bases and 4 bases, with 3 bases remaining between them. From germline, CDR1 is DFQATT and CDR2 SNEGSKA (reference sequence). CDR3 length: 10 residues. In DNA form, the CDR3 reads TGCAGTGCTAGCGGCACTGAAGCTTTCTTT. It codes for CSASGTEAFF.

The chain uses TRBV7-2 and TRBJ1-2; 9 positions agree with TRBD1. This CDR3 comprises 16 residues. Per germline, CDR1 SGHTA and CDR2 FQGNSA. Unmatched junction bases numbered 6, after V lost 1 base and J lost 3 bases. Here the CDR3 DNA reads TGTGCCAGCAGCTTAGTACAGGGGGCTGGGGACTATGGCTACACCTTC. It is translated as CASSLVQGAGDYGYTF.

V and J are TRBV10-3 and TRBJ2-7; 11 bases align to TRBD2. From germline, CDR1 is ENHRY and CDR2 SYGVKD. V was pared by 7 bases and J by 3 bases, with 5 bases of the junction left unmatched. There are 14 residues in the CDR3. This CDR3 is CAITPLAGGYEQYF. CDR3 DNA: TGTGCCATCACCCCTCTAGCGGGAGGCTACGAGCAGTACTTC.

The J gene is TRBJ1-4, the V gene TRBV11-2, with D maybe TRBD1 (5 bases). Trimming removed 3 bases at V and 10 bases at J, with 15 bases between. The CDR3 totals 14 residues. Germline CDR1 reads SGHAT; CDR2 reads FQNNGV. The CDR3: CASSFRVDQGKLFF. CDR3 DNA sequence: TGTGCCAGCAGCTTCCGGGTCGATCAGGGAAAACTGTTTTTT.